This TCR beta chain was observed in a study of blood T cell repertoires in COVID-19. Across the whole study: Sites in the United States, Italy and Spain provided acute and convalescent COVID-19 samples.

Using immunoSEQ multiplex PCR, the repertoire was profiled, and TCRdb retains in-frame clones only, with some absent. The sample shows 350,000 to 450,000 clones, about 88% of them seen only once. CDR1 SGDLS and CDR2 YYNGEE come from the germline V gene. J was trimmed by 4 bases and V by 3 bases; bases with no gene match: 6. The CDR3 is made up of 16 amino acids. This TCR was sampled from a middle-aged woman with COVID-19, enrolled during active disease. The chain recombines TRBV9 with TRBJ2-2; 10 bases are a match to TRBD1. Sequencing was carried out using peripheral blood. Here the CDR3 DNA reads TGTGCCAGCAGCGCAGACAGGGGGCGCGGCACCGGGGAGCTGTTTTTT. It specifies CASSADRGRGTGELFF.